This T cell receptor (beta chain) was captured by sequencing in a study of Tregs in tolerant kidney transplant recipients. Study as a whole: Recipients received nonmyeloablative bone marrow transplants from related graft donors, with transient mixed chimerism.

Unstimulated regulatory T cells (CD4+CD25+CD127-), CD4+CD25- non-regulatory cells, CD4 and CD8 cells were FACS-sorted from thawed PBMCs. Method: immunoSEQ multiplex PCR; TCRdb's copy keeps in-frame clones and lacks some. The sample lists approximately 99,000 clones; roughly 90% were seen once. The origin of this receptor is a human donor who received a combined kidney and bone marrow transplant. Specimen: CD4+ T cells from blood, collected before the transplant.

The CDR3 bases are TGTGCCAGCAGCTTGGCCGGGACAGGAGACTACGAGCAGTACTTC. Translating gives CASSLAGTGDYEQYF. V and J are TRBV11-2 and TRBJ2-7; 8 bases match TRBD1. This CDR3 region has 15 residues. Trimming took 3 bases from V and 3 from J; bases not matched to a gene: 7. CDR1 SGHAT and CDR2 FQNNGV come from the germline V gene.